This TCR beta chain was sequenced in a study of siplizumab effects on memory and regulatory T cells (dated by TCRdb to between 2018 and 2021). About the study as a whole: The study looked at the effect of siplizumab, an anti-CD2 antibody, on alloreactive T-cell subsets in allogeneic mixed lymphocyte reactions made from human PBMCs. The paper's findings and limits, for the study overall: Whether proliferating Tregs from siplizumab cultures were suppressive was not functionally confirmed. Unstimulated naive T cells appeared more diverse than memory T cells, and naive cells seemed to contribute substantially to the alloresponse. For roughly 80-97% of proliferating CD4+ or CD8+ clones, no naive or memory phenotype could be assigned. The cumulative frequency of alloreactive sequences traceable to unstimulated CD4+ memory T cells was significantly reduced by siplizumab. Of the alloreactive CD4+ clones that could be mapped, the Treg-derived share averaged around 64% with siplizumab compared with roughly 25% in control reactions. Sequences below about 10^-5 frequency were poorly captured, so only a minor fraction of alloreactive clones could be mapped to unstimulated subsets.

Germline trimming: 8 bases from V, 5 bases from J; junction bases outside gene matches: 14. CDR1 is given as MGHRA and CDR2 as YSYEKL, both from the germline V gene. The CDR3 holds 17 amino acids from the cysteine to the phenylalanine. Kept here is only the CDR3 DNA, which spans 51 bases and is read in frame from base 1. Sorted unstimulated T cells and proliferating T cells recovered from mixed lymphocyte reactions underwent TCRbeta CDR3 sequencing. Fresh whole blood from ten HLA-typed healthy donors served as the source for isolating PBMCs. To map where alloreactive clones came from, unstimulated CD4+ regulatory T cells were FACS-sorted. Receptors were amplified or captured by the immunoSEQ multiplex PCR assay. Each sample had 90,000 to 100,000 TCR templates assayed by the deep sequencing platform. Genomic DNA extracted from sorted T cells was used for TCRbeta CDR3 sequencing. The original pipeline was this. The R programming language was used for the clonal analysis of the TCRbeta CDR3 data. Comparing unstimulated samples against CFSE-low samples taken after the reaction was how alloreactive CD4+ and CD8+ clones were defined. By matching sequences to the repertoires of sorted unstimulated Treg and non-Treg cells, each alloreactive CD4+ clone was assigned a regulatory or non-regulatory origin. The table was pulled from immuneACCESS by TCRdb, which kept in-frame rearrangements only. Such tables lose some clones; where checked, under half of the loss comes from unresolved V genes, and the rest has no known cause. That table furnishes V, J and clone size, whereas the DNA furnished D and trimming. Within this sample are more than 95,000 clones, with nearly 95% of them counted one time only. Together, the top ten hold about 0.62% of the sample.

About this clone: No cognate antigen has been identified for it. The sample holds no much larger clone one base away, and base qualities are not on file.

This TCR derives from a human donor in good health. Sequenced sample: Tregs sorted from blood. This sequence uses TRBV4-1 and TRBJ2-3, and TRBD2 aligns with 12 junction nucleotides. The nucleotides read TGCGCCAGCGTCCGCTCGCCTAGCGGGGGGGCCATAGATACGCAGTATTTT. The translation is CASVRSPSGGAIDTQYF.